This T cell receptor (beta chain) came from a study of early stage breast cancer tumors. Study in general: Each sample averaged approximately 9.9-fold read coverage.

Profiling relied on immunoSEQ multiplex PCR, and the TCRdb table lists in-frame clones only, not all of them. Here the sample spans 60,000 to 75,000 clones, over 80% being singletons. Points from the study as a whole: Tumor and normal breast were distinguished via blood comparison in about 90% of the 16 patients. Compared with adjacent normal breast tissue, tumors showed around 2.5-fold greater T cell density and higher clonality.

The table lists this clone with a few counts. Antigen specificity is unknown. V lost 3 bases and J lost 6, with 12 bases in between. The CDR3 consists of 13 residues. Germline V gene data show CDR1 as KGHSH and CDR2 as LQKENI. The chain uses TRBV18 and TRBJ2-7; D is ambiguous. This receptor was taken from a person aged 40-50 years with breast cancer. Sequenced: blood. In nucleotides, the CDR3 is TGTGCCAGCTCACCTACGACCACATCCGAGCAGTACTTC. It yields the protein CASSPTTTSEQYF.